Here is one T cell receptor beta chain with its context. This record belongs to a study of blood T cell repertoires in COVID-19. Study background: The United States, Italy and Spain supplied acute and convalescent COVID-19 samples. T cells, B-cell-depleted T cells, or PBMCs provided the cDNA or gDNA that served as material.

The CDR3 totals 17 residues. Germline-derived CDR1 and CDR2 are SNHLY and FYNNEI. The V and J ends lost 4 bases and 0 bases, in that order; junction bases with no gene match: 5. Original analysis: From reference gene primer amplification, estimates of nucleated cell counts were derived. Measured with immunoSEQ multiplex PCR; TCRdb has only the in-frame clones, and not every one. V, J and clone size are those of that table, while D and trimming were read from the DNA. Among a few hundred thousand clones listed, 85% were seen once. Sequences were obtained from peripheral blood. The clonotype comes from a man aged 50 or older with active or convalescent COVID-19. The chain is built from TRBV2 and TRBJ2-1; 11 bases agree with TRBD2. The CDR3 sequence: CASSAPTSGDSYNEQFF. CDR3 nucleotides: TGTGCCAGCAGTGCCCCGACTAGCGGGGACTCCTACAATGAGCAGTTCTTC.